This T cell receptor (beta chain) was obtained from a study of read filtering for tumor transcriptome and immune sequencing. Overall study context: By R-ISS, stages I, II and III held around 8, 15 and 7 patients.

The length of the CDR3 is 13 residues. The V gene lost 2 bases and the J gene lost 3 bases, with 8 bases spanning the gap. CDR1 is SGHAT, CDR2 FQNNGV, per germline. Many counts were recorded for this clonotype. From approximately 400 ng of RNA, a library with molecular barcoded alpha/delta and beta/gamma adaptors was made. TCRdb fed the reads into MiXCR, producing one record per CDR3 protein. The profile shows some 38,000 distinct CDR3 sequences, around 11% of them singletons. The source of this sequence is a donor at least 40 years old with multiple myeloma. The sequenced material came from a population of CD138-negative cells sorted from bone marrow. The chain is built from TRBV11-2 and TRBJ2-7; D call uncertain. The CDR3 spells CASSLSGIYEQYF. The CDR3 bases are TGTGCCAGCAGCTTATCTGGGATCTACGAGCAGTACTTC.